This T cell receptor (beta chain) was documented in a study of cytomegalovirus exposure and HLA in healthy donors. Study-level information: HLA-typed donors were the source of about 85 million unique TCRs, which an early data release held.

PCR primers comprised 60 Vbeta and 13 Jbeta primers. Sequencing used immunoSEQ multiplex PCR; TCRdb keeps in-frame clones, though not all of them. This table has around 100,000 clones, less than 80% appearing once. The V gene's germline CDR1 is MNHNY and CDR2 SVGAGI (reference sequence). The CDR3 contains 14 residues. V lost 5 bases to trimming and J lost 5 bases; unmatched junction nucleotides: 6. This clonotype was sampled from a woman aged 30 to 39 in good health and CMV-seronegative. The chain uses TRBV6-6 and TRBJ1-1; 9 bases map to TRBD1. Sequencing was performed on PBMCs. The CDR3 nucleotides read TGTGCCAGCAGTCCCCCGGGACAGGGAACTGAAGCTTTCTTT. Its translation: CASSPPGQGTEAFF.